A single sample gave rise to the 24 T cell receptor beta chains below, sequenced in a study of cytomegalovirus exposure and HLA in healthy donors. A multiplex PCR was run with 60 Vbeta primers and 13 Jbeta primers. Libraries were prepared by immunoSEQ multiplex PCR; TCRdb keeps only in-frame clonotypes and omits some of them. The sample records some 190,000 clones, approximately 80% being singletons. The sequencing sample was made of PBMCs. These receptors were taken from a woman aged 40 to 55 in good health and CMV-seronegative.

The chain combines TRBV12-5 with TRBJ2-1; D may be TRBD1 (6 bases). Trimming took 0 bases from V and 5 from J, leaving 14 bases between them. This CDR3 has 16 amino acids. Germline assignment: CDR1 LGHNT and CDR2 FRNRAP. CDR3 sequence (DNA): TGTGCTAGTGGTTTGGTACTGGACAGAACCAACAATGAGCAGTTCTTC. This gives the protein CASGLVLDRTNNEQFF.

The chain couples TRBV9 to TRBJ2-7; 7 bases match TRBD1. J lost 2 bases, V lost 3 bases, and 5 bases had no gene match. Germline CDR1 and CDR2: SGDLS and YYNGEE. This CDR3 is 14 amino acids long. CDR3 coding DNA: TGTGCCAGCAGCGACCGACAGGGACCCTACGAGCAGTACTTC. Its protein is CASSDRQGPYEQYF. Full variable domain (outside the CDR3, taken from reference TRBV9 and TRBJ2-7): DSGVTQTPKHLITATGQRVTLRCSPRSGDLSVYWYQQSLDQGLQFLIQYYNGEERAKGNILERFSAQQFPDLHSELNLSSLELGDSALYFCASSDRQGPYEQYFGPGTRLTVT.

Points on this clone: Other DNA sequences within the sample encode an identical CDR3. CDR3 in DNA: TGTGCCAGTAGTAGGACGGGGTTTTCCTACGAGCAGTACTTC. Translation: CASSRTGFSYEQYF. V and J are TRBV19 and TRBJ2-7; a possible D gene is TRBD2 (5 bases). Germline CDR1 and CDR2: LNHDA and SQIVND (reference sequence). This CDR3 spans 14 amino acids. Deletions cut 4 bases from V and 1 base from J, with 11 bases between.

The rearrangement links TRBV11-3 to TRBJ1-2; 7 positions agree with TRBD1. This CDR3 region has 15 residues. Looked up from germline, CDR1 is SGHNT and CDR2 is YENEEA. V trimming: 2 bases; J trimming: 1 base; junction bases outside the gene matches: 4. The CDR3 region is CASSLRQGGNYGYTF. The CDR3 bases are TGTGCCAGCAGCTTAAGGCAGGGGGGTAACTATGGCTACACCTTC. Using reference TRBV11-3 and TRBJ1-2 for the parts outside the CDR3, the full variable domain is EAGVVQSPRYKIIEKKQPVAFWCNPISGHNTLYWYLQNLGQGPELLIRYENEEAVDDSQLPKDRFSAERLKGVDSTLKIQPAELGDSAVYLCASSLRQGGNYGYTFGSGTRLTVV.

The table lists this clone with a few counts. This chain joins TRBV7-2 and TRBJ2-7; 9 bases are shared with TRBD2. The germline V gene has CDR1 SGHTA and CDR2 FQGNSA. The V and J ends lost 1 base and 5 bases, in that order; junction bases with no gene match: 3. The CDR3 loop spans 14 amino acids. The CDR3 protein is CASSLGRTSDEQYV. CDR3 nucleotides: TGTGCCAGCAGCTTAGGTCGGACTAGCGACGAGCAGTACGTC.

This clone turned up a few times. V usage is TRBV20-1 and J usage is TRBJ2-1, with TRBD2 matching over 8 bases. Trimming cost V 7 bases and J 10 bases; bases outside gene matches: 6. This CDR3 is built from 11 residues. Per germline, CDR1 DFQATT and CDR2 SNEGSKA (reference sequence). The CDR3 nucleotides are TGCAGTGAGAGCGGGAGACTCGAGCAGTTCTTC. Protein: CSESGRLEQFF.

The chain uses TRBV10-3 and TRBJ2-3; no reliable D call. CDR1 is ENHRY, CDR2 SYGVKD, per germline. This CDR3 is 13 amino acids long. V shed 3 bases and J shed 6 bases, with 10 bases lying between them. The DNA for the CDR3 is TGTGCCATCAGTGACGGTCCGAAGGATACGCAGTATTTT. This codes for CAISDGPKDTQYF.

The chain carries TRBV7-2 and TRBJ2-1, with 8 bases fitting TRBD1. In germline, CDR1 is SGHTA, CDR2 FQGNSA. J gave up 1 base and V 4 bases, and 3 bases lay outside the gene matches. The CDR3 sequence is 15 residues long. The CDR3: CASSSTGGSYNEQFF. The CDR3 region has the DNA TGTGCCAGCAGCTCAACAGGGGGATCCTACAATGAGCAGTTCTTC. The full variable domain, with the rest looked up from reference TRBV7-2 and TRBJ2-1, is GAGVSQSPSNKVTEKGKDVELRCDPISGHTALYWYRQSLGQGLEFLIYFQGNSAPDKSGLPSDRFSAERTGGSVSTLTIQRTQQEDSAVYLCASSSTGGSYNEQFFGPGTRLTVL.

This chain connects TRBV6-1 to TRBJ2-1; 8 positions match TRBD2. Unmatched junction bases numbered 6, after V lost 8 bases and J lost 0 bases. Germline CDR1 and CDR2: MNHNS and SASEGT. The CDR3 sequence is 15 residues long. Written as DNA, the CDR3 is TGTGCCAGCCAAATTACTAGCGGCTCCTACAATGAGCAGTTCTTC. It encodes CASQITSGSYNEQFF.

V gene TRBV5-6 combines with J gene TRBJ1-6; TRBD1 might be the D (6 bases). This CDR3 is built from 15 residues. Germline CDR1 and CDR2: SGHDT and YYEEEE. Trimming shortened V by 0 bases and J by 8 bases, and 12 bases separated the two germline ends. In DNA form, the CDR3 reads TGTGCCAGCAGCTTGGGGTTGTCAGGGGATTCACCCCTCCACTTT. Translating it yields CASSLGLSGDSPLHF.

The V gene is TRBV28, the J gene TRBJ1-2; D is unclear. The V end lost 4 bases, the J end lost 1 base, and 16 bases lay between the germline ends. The CDR3 contains 16 residues. Germline values: CDR1 MDHEN, CDR2 SYDVKM. For the CDR3, the DNA is TGTGCCAGCAGTTCTCTCTTGGGCAGTCTTAACTATGGCTACACCTTC. This sequence encodes CASSSLLGSLNYGYTF.

As to this clone: One junction end does not reproduce the germline sequence, and a read error may be involved. This sequence joins TRBV7-3 and TRBJ2-3; a possible D gene is TRBD2 (6 bases). This CDR3 is built from 15 residues. In germline, CDR1 is SGHTA, CDR2 FQGTGA. The CDR3, as DNA: TGTGCCAGCAGCATAACTGGGGGGAGGACAGATACGCAGTATTTT. The encoded protein is CASSITGGRTDTQYF. Full variable domain (rest looked up from reference TRBV7-3 and TRBJ2-3): GAGVSQTPSNKVTEKGKYVELRCDPISGHTALYWYRQSLGQGPEFLIYFQGTGAADDSGLPNDRFFAVRPEGSVSTLKIQRTERGDSAVYLCASSITGGRTDTQYFGPGTRLTVL.

The genes are TRBV6-5 and TRBJ1-2; 7 bases are a match to TRBD1. The CDR3 spans 13 residues. Per germline, CDR1 MNHEY and CDR2 SVGAGI. V gave up 8 bases and J gave up 1 base; unmatched junction bases: 4. The CDR3 spells CASARDSNYGYTF. CDR3 nucleotides: TGTGCCAGCGCCAGGGACAGTAACTATGGCTACACCTTC.

This rearrangement joins TRBV2 to TRBJ2-1; 12 bases are a match to TRBD2. Germline loops: CDR1 SNHLY, CDR2 FYNNEI. J lost 7 bases, V lost 5 bases, and 12 bases had no gene match. The CDR3 is 17 residues long. In DNA form, the CDR3 reads TGTGCCAGCAGTCCTGGACTAGCGGGGATAGGTAGGAATGAGCAGTTCTTC. As protein: CASSPGLAGIGRNEQFF.

V gene TRBV7-8 combines with J gene TRBJ2-2, with D possibly TRBD2 on 6 matching bases. V lost 3 bases to trimming and J lost 2 bases, with 10 bases between them. CDR1 is SGHVS and CDR2 is FQNEAQ in the germline V gene. The CDR3 runs to 15 residues. The CDR3 DNA sequence: TGTGCCAGCAGCTTGCGGGGCCCAAACACCGGGGAGCTGTTTTTT. The encoded protein is CASSLRGPNTGELFF. The complete variable domain, with remaining parts taken from reference TRBV7-8 and TRBJ2-2, reads GAGVSQSPRYKVAKRGQDVALRCDPISGHVSLFWYQQALGQGPEFLTYFQNEAQLDKSGLPSDRFFAERPEGSVSTLKIQRTQQEDSAVYLCASSLRGPNTGELFFGEGSRLTVL.

This chain connects TRBV5-6 to TRBJ1-2; TRBD1 might be the D (5 bases). The CDR3 consists of 15 residues. The V end was cut by 4 bases, the J end by 4 bases, with 17 bases between. Looked up from germline, CDR1 is SGHDT and CDR2 is YYEEEE. CDR3 DNA: TGTGCCAGCAGCATGGAGGGGAACGTAATCTATGGCTACACCTTC. Translated, it gives CASSMEGNVIYGYTF.

The chain links TRBV10-3 to TRBJ1-4; no definite D call. The V gene lost 0 bases and the J gene lost 5 bases, with 16 bases spanning the gap. This CDR3 region has 17 residues. The germline V gene has CDR1 ENHRY and CDR2 SYGVKD. CDR3 region: CAISESAYSGVNEKLFF. CDR3 coding DNA: TGTGCCATCAGTGAGTCCGCGTATAGCGGCGTAAATGAAAAACTGTTTTTT.

This chain uses TRBV7-2 with TRBJ2-7; TRBD2 is a possible D gene (6 bases). Deletions cut 5 bases from V and 0 bases from J, with 14 bases between. There are 15 residues in the CDR3. Looked up from germline, CDR1 is SGHTA and CDR2 is FQGNSA. The CDR3 spells CASSQGTSFSYEQYF. CDR3 bases: TGTGCCAGCAGCCAAGGGACTTCCTTCTCCTACGAGCAGTACTTC. Complete variable domain (other parts from reference TRBV7-2 and TRBJ2-7): GAGVSQSPSNKVTEKGKDVELRCDPISGHTALYWYRQSLGQGLEFLIYFQGNSAPDKSGLPSDRFSAERTGGSVSTLTIQRTQQEDSAVYLCASSQGTSFSYEQYFGPGTRLTVT.

V gene TRBV15 combines with J gene TRBJ2-1, with a tentative D call TRBD2 (6 bases). CDR1 LNHNV and CDR2 YYDKDF come from the germline V gene (reference sequence). Trimming shortened V by 3 bases and J by 6 bases, and 15 bases separated the two germline ends. The CDR3 contains 15 residues. The CDR3 bases are TGTGCCACCAGCAGGACCGACGGGGGAGCCAATGAGCAGTTCTTC. This encodes CATSRTDGGANEQFF. Based on the CDR3 plus reference TRBV15 and TRBJ2-1, the full variable domain is DAMVIQNPRYQVTQFGKPVTLSCSQTLNHNVMYWYQQKSSQAPKLLFHYYDKDFNNEADTPDNFQSRRPNTSFCFLDIRSPGLGDTAMYLCATSRTDGGANEQFFGPGTRLTVL.

This sequence joins TRBV4-3 and TRBJ1-4, with 8 positions matching TRBD1. Trimming removed 2 bases from V and 4 bases from J; junction bases left unmatched: 6. CDR1 is LGHNA and CDR2 is YSLEER in the germline V gene. This CDR3 has 16 amino acids. For the CDR3, the DNA is TGCGCCAGCAGCCAACGCAGGGGGCACGTTAATGAAAAACTGTTTTTT. Protein: CASSQRRGHVNEKLFF.

The rearrangement links TRBV30 to TRBJ2-7; a possible D gene is TRBD2 (7 bases). Germline loops: CDR1 GTSNPN, CDR2 SVGIG (reference sequence). The CDR3 is 15 residues long. With 0 bases removed from V and 5 bases from J, the gap between germline ends came to 17 bases. The CDR3 sequence is CAWSVGAGQLHEQYF. The CDR3 nucleotides are TGTGCCTGGAGTGTAGGAGCGGGACAACTCCACGAGCAGTACTTC.

The chain combines TRBV7-6 with TRBJ2-3; tentatively, D is TRBD1 (6 bases). Trimming removed 4 bases at V and 4 bases at J, with 12 bases between. Germline loops: CDR1 SGHVS, CDR2 FNYEAQ. The CDR3 is 14 residues long. The CDR3 sequence is CASSSSQGPDTQYF. CDR3 coding DNA: TGTGCCAGCAGCTCGAGCCAGGGGCCAGATACGCAGTATTTT.

The rearrangement uses TRBV4-2 and TRBJ2-3, with TRBD1 matching 7 bases. Looked up from germline, CDR1 is LGHNA and CDR2 is YNFKEQ. The V segment lost 3 bases and the J segment 2 bases; nucleotides outside the gene matches: 8. This CDR3 comprises 16 residues. The DNA for the CDR3 is TGTGCCAGCAGCCAGGAGACGGGACAGTTCACAGATACGCAGTATTTT. It codes for CASSQETGQFTDTQYF.

The chain links TRBV18 to TRBJ1-1; perhaps TRBD1 as D (6 bases). The CDR3 has 13 residues. Germline loops: CDR1 KGHSH, CDR2 LQKENI. V dropped 2 bases and J dropped 11 bases, with 15 bases sitting between them. The CDR3 loop reads CASSPEYDRTAFF. The CDR3 DNA reads TGTGCCAGCTCACCAGAGTACGACAGGACTGCTTTCTTT.